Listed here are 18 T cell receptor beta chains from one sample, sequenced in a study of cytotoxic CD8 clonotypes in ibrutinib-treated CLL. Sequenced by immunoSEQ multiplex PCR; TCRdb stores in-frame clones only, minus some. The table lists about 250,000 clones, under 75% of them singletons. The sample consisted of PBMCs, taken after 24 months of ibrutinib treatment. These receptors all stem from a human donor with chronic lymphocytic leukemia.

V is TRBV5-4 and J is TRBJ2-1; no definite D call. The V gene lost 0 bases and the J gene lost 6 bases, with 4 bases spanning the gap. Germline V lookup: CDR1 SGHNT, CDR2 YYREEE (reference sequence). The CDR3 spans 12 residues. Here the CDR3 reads CASSLDRNEQFF. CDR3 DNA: TGTGCCAGCAGCTTGGATCGCAATGAGCAGTTCTTC.

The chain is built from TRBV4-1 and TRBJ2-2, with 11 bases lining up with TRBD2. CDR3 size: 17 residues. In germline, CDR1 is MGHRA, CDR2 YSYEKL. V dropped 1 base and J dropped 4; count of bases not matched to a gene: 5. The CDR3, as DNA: TGCGCCAGCAGCCAAGGGCTAGCGGGAGGTGTCACCGGGGAGCTGTTTTTT. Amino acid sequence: CASSQGLAGGVTGELFF.

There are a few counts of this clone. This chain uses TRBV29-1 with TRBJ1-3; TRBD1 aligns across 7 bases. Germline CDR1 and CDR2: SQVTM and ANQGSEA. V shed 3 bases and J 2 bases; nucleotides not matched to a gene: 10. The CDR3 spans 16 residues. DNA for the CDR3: TGCAGCGTTGATCCTGGACAGGCGGGTACTGGAAACACCATATATTTT. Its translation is CSVDPGQAGTGNTIYF.

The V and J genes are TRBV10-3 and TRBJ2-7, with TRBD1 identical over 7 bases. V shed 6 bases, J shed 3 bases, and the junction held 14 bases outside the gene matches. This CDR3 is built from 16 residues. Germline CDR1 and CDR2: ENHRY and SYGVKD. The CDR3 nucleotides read TGTGCCATCAGGACAGGGTTTGAAGTACAGGACTACGAGCAGTACTTC. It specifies CAIRTGFEVQDYEQYF.

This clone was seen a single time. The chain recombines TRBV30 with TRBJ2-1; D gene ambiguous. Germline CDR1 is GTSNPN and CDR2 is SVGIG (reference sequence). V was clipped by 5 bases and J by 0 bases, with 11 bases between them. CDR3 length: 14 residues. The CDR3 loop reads CAWQALSSYNEQFF. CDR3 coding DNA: TGTGCCTGGCAGGCCCTAAGCTCCTACAATGAGCAGTTCTTC.

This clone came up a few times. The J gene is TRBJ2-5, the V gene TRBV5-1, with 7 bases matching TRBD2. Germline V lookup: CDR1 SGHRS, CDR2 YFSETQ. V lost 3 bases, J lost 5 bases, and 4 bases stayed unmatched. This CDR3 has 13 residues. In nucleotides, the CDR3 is TGCGCCAGCAGCTCGAGCGGGATGGAGACCCAGTACTTC. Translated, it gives CASSSSGMETQYF.

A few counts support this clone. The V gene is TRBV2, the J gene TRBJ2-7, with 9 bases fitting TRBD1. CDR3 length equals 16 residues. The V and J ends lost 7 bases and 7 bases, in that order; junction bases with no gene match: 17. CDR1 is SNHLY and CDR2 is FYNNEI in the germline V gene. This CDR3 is CASMLSPGQGSSEQYF. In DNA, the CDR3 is TGTGCCAGCATGCTTAGTCCGGGACAGGGTTCATCGGAGCAGTACTTC.

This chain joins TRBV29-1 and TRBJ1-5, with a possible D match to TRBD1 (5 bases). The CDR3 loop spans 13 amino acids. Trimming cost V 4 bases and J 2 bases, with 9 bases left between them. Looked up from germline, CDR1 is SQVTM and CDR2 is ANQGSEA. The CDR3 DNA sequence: TGCAGCGTTGGCCGGGGGGGCAATCAGCCCCAGCATTTT. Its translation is CSVGRGGNQPQHF.

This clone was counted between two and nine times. CDR3 loop: CASSLAFGEAFF. The CDR3 region has the DNA TGTGCCAGCAGCTTAGCCTTCGGTGAAGCTTTCTTT. V is TRBV11-2 and J is TRBJ1-1, with D hard to call. CDR1 SGHAT and CDR2 FQNNGV come from the germline V gene. Trimming left V 1 base short and J 7 bases short, with 7 bases between. The CDR3 length is 12 residues.

The CDR3 is CASSRRQGEAFF. As DNA, the CDR3 is TGTGCCAGCAGCCGTCGACAGGGCGAAGCTTTCTTT. The V and J genes are TRBV7-2 and TRBJ1-1; TRBD1 agrees at 7 bases. Germline V gene lookup returns CDR1 SGHTA and CDR2 FQGNSA. This CDR3 spans 12 amino acids. J was trimmed by 8 bases and V by 5 bases; bases with no gene match: 5. The variable domain in full, completed from reference TRBV7-2 and TRBJ1-1, reads GAGVSQSPSNKVTEKGKDVELRCDPISGHTALYWYRQSLGQGLEFLIYFQGNSAPDKSGLPSDRFSAERTGGSVSTLTIQRTQQEDSAVYLCASSRRQGEAFFGQGTRLTVV.

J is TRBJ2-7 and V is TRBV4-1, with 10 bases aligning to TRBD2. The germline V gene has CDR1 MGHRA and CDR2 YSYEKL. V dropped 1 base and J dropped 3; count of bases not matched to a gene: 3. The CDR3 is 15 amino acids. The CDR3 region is CASSQALAGSYEQYF. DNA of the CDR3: TGCGCCAGCAGCCAAGCACTAGCGGGAAGCTACGAGCAGTACTTC.

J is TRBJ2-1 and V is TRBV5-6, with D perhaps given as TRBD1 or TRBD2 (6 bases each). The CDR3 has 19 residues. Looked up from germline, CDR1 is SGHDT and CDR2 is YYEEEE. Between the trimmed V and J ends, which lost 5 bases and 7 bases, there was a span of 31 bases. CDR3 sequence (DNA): TGTGCCAGCAGGAGAGGGGGGCCACCGGGACAAAGGGCGGTTAATGAGCAGTTCTTC. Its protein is CASRRGGPPGQRAVNEQFF.

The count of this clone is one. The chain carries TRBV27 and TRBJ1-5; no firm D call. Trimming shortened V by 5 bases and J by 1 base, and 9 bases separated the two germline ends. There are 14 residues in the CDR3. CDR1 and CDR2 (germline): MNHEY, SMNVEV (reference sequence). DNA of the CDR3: TGTGCCAGCAGTGGGCGGGGAAGCAATCAGCCCCAGCATTTT. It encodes CASSGRGSNQPQHF.

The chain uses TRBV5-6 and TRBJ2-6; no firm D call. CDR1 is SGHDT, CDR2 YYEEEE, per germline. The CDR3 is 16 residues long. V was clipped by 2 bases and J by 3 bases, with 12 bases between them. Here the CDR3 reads CASSFDRDRGANVLTF. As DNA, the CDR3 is TGTGCCAGCAGCTTCGACCGCGATCGTGGGGCCAACGTCCTGACTTTC.

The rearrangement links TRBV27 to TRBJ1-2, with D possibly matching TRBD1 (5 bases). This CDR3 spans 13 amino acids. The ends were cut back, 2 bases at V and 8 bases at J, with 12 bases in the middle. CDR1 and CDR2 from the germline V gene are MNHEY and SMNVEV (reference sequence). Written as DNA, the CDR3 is TGTGCCAGCAGTTTAGTCCCAGGGAACGGCTACACCTTC. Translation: CASSLVPGNGYTF.

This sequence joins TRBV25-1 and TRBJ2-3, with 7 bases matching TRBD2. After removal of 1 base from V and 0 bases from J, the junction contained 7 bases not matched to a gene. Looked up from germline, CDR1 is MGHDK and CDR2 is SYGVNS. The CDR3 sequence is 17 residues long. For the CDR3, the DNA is TGTGCCAGCAGTGAATTTAGGAGCGGGGTTAGCACAGATACGCAGTATTTT. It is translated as CASSEFRSGVSTDTQYF.

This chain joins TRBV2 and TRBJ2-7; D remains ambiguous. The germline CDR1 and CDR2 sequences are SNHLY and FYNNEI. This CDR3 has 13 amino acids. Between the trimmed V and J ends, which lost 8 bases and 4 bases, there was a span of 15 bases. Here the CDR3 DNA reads TGTGCCAGCTCTCCGAAGGGCCCTTACGAGCAGTACTTC. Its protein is CASSPKGPYEQYF.

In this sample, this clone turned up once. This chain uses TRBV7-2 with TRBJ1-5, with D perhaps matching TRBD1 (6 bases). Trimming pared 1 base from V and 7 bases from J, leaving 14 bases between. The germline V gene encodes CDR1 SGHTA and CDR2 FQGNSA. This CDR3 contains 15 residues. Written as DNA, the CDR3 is TGTGCCAGCAGCTTAGACGGCAGGGGCCGACAGCCCCAGCATTTT. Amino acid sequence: CASSLDGRGRQPQHF.